This T cell receptor beta chain comes out of a study of Tregs in tolerant kidney transplant recipients. This clone was recorded only once. Its antigen is not identified. Sequencing was performed with immunoSEQ multiplex PCR; in TCRdb, only in-frame clones are kept and a portion is missing. The profile shows about 69,000 clones, 85% to 90% of them singletons. The study's findings and limits: In tolerant patients, donor-specific Tregs outgrew total Tregs, suggesting antigen-driven expansion.

Thawed PBMCs were FACS-sorted into unstimulated CD4+CD25+CD127- regulatory T cells, CD4+CD25- non-regulatory cells, CD4 and CD8 cells. The TCR was taken from a human donor who received a combined kidney and bone marrow transplant. Material: CD4+ T cells from blood, obtained before the transplant.

CDR3 residues: CAAGGYSGANVLTF. The CDR3 nucleotides are TGTGCCGCGGGGGGATACTCTGGGGCCAACGTCCTGACTTTC. This chain uses TRBV2 with TRBJ2-6; 8 bases fit TRBD2. J was trimmed by 0 bases and V by 11 bases; bases with no gene match: 3. CDR1 and CDR2 from the germline V gene are SNHLY and FYNNEI. CDR3 size: 14 residues. Supplemented by reference TRBV2 and TRBJ2-6, the full variable domain reads EPEVTQTPSHQVTQMGQEVILRCVPISNHLYFYWYRQILGQKVEFLVSFYNNEISEKSEIFDDQFSVERPDGSNFTLKIRSTKLEDSAMYFCAAGGYSGANVLTFGAGSRLTVL.